The 8 T cell receptor beta chains below were found in one sample sequenced in a study of identical twins. Using its own MiXCR run on the 5' RACE reads, TCRdb lists one record per CDR3 protein. The sample lists approximately 140,000 distinct CDR3 sequences, around 3.5% occurring once. Sequences were obtained from memory T cells sorted from blood. All receptors come from a man aged 18 to 30 in good health.

This clonotype has ten or more counts. The rearrangement uses TRBV10-1 and TRBJ2-4; 9 positions match TRBD1. The CDR3 is made up of 16 amino acids. The germline V gene has CDR1 WNHNN and CDR2 SYGVQD (reference sequence). Trimming took 8 bases from V and 9 from J; bases not matched to a gene: 17. In DNA form, the CDR3 reads TGCGCCAGCTCAAGATGGAGCCGGGACAGGGCCGGCATTCAGTACTTC. This codes for CASSRWSRDRAGIQYF.

In its sample, this clonotype was seen many times. This chain connects TRBV4-2 to TRBJ2-7; tentatively, D is TRBD1 (6 bases). The CDR3 extends over 15 amino acids. From germline, CDR1 is LGHNA and CDR2 YNFKEQ. V was clipped by 0 bases and J by 2 bases, with 11 bases between them. CDR3 nucleotides: TGTGCCAGCAGCCAAGAAACGCAGGGGACCTACGAGCAGTACTTC. Its translation is CASSQETQGTYEQYF.

This clonotype was observed a handful of times. The gene calls are TRBV27 and TRBJ2-7, with 8 bases identical to TRBD2. In germline, CDR1 is MNHEY, CDR2 SMNVEV (reference sequence). The CDR3 runs 16 residues. DNA of the CDR3: TGTGTAAGGCCCTCGGGTAGAGCGGGAGATACCTACGAGCAGTACTTC. Translation: CVRPSGRAGDTYEQYF.

This clonotype occurred a few times. The chain combines TRBV11-2 with TRBJ2-7; D unresolved. Germline CDR1 and CDR2: SGHAT and FQNNGV. With 2 bases removed from V and 0 bases from J, the gap between germline ends came to 11 bases. The CDR3 is 15 amino acids. CDR3 loop: CASSLRSAGSYEQYV. CDR3 in DNA: TGTGCCAGCAGCTTACGGTCGGCCGGCTCCTACGAGCAGTACGTC.

This clonotype has just a few counts. The genes are TRBV19 and TRBJ1-2; D gene ambiguous. V shed 8 bases and J shed 7 bases, with 20 bases lying between them. CDR3 length equals 14 residues. Looked up from germline, CDR1 is LNHDA and CDR2 is SQIVND (reference sequence). The CDR3 here is CASGPDGQLGGYTF. The CDR3 DNA reads as TGTGCCAGTGGGCCCGACGGGCAATTGGGTGGCTACACCTTC. Complete variable domain (other parts from reference TRBV19 and TRBJ1-2): DGGITQSPKYLFRKEGQNVTLSCEQNLNHDAMYWYRQDPGQGLRLIYYSQIVNDFQKGDIAEGYSVSREKKESFPLTVTSAQKNPTAFYLCASGPDGQLGGYTFGSGTRLTVV.

This chain links TRBV20-1 with TRBJ2-2; maybe TRBD1 (5 bases). Germline-derived CDR1 and CDR2 are DFQATT and SNEGSKA (reference sequence). V was shortened by 3 bases and J by 0 bases, with 5 bases between the two germline ends. The CDR3 covers 13 residues. CDR3 DNA: TGCAGTGCTAGGGACACGAACACCGGGGAGCTGTTTTTT. Translated, it gives CSARDTNTGELFF.

This clonotype was seen repeatedly, ten times or more. CDR3 nucleotide sequence: TGTGCCAGCAGCGGGGGCTACCGCACAGATACGCAGTATTTT. It is translated as CASSGGYRTDTQYF. The chain employs TRBV27 and TRBJ2-3; D may correspond to TRBD1 or TRBD2 (6 bases each). This CDR3 has 14 residues. CDR1 is MNHEY, CDR2 SMNVEV, per germline (reference sequence). The V and J ends lost 6 bases and 1 base respectively, with 11 bases between them.

This clonotype has at least ten counts. The chain employs TRBV11-2 and TRBJ2-5, with unresolved D. V was clipped by 1 base and J by 5 bases, with 11 bases between them. The CDR3 has 14 residues. Germline values: CDR1 SGHAT, CDR2 FQNNGV. The CDR3 loop is CASSLVDARETQYF. Written as DNA, the CDR3 is TGTGCCAGCAGCTTAGTTGACGCGAGGGAGACCCAGTACTTC.